This T cell receptor beta chain was captured by sequencing in a study of blood T cell repertoires in COVID-19. Looking at the study overall: T cells, B-cell-depleted T cells, or PBMCs supplied cDNA or gDNA.

Authors' methods: How many nucleated cells were present was estimated from reference gene primer amplification. Using immunoSEQ multiplex PCR, the repertoire was profiled, and TCRdb retains in-frame clones only, with some absent. V and J calls and clone size are copied from that table; D and trimming were computed from the DNA. The table lists about 320,000 clones, around 89% of them singletons. The V and J ends lost 6 bases and 3 bases respectively, with 12 bases between them. The CDR3 has 14 residues. In germline, CDR1 is MNHEY, CDR2 SVGAGI. The receptor was isolated from a woman in her twenties or thirties with COVID-19, enrolled during active disease. The sequenced sample consisted of peripheral blood. This chain links TRBV6-5 with TRBJ1-3, with D possibly matching TRBD1 (6 bases). Written as DNA, the CDR3 is TGTGCCAGCAGACAGGGTCTATATGGAAACACCATATATTTT. This codes for CASRQGLYGNTIYF.